The entry below gives a single T cell receptor beta chain sequence along with its context. Systemic immunosuppression or a history of autoimmune disease excluded patients. TCRdb's table, derived via immunoSEQ multiplex PCR, lists solely in-frame clones and lacks some. The sample holds 94,000 or so clones; about four fifths are singletons and the top ten take approximately 5.5%. The sample originates from a study of OX40 agonist ivuxolimab in advanced cancers. Study-level background: Dose-escalation subjects each had hepatocellular carcinoma, melanoma, renal cell or head and neck cancer.

The germline V gene encodes CDR1 SGHAT and CDR2 FQNNGV. V lost 2 bases, J lost 3 bases, and 17 bases lay in between. This CDR3 region has 16 residues. This TCR came from an adult with an advanced solid tumor such as melanoma, head and neck, liver or kidney cancer. The chain recombines TRBV11-2 with TRBJ2-7, with D possibly called TRBD1 or TRBD2 (5 bases each). Sequenced here: CD4+ or CD8+ T cells sorted from blood, sampled in a trial of the OX40 agonist ivuxolimab. CDR3 bases: TGTGCCAGCAGCTTAACGTCGAAGGGGAGAGACTACGAGCAGTACTTC. It translates to CASSLTSKGRDYEQYF.